The 30 T cell receptor beta chains below were found in one sample sequenced in a study of shared clonotypes between healthy human individuals. TCRdb's copy holds only in-frame clones and misses some; the assay was immunoSEQ multiplex PCR. The sample yields about 2.2 million clones, 93% seen once. Cells designated naive CD8 were CD45RO-negative and were positively selected for CCR7, with terminally differentiated effector memory CD45RA+ cells excluded. Sequencing used naive CD8+ T cells from PBMCs. The source of these receptors is a man younger than 30 in good health. Some clones in this sample may be carry-over from other donors' samples.

This chain joins TRBV11-2 and TRBJ2-7; TRBD1 agrees at 9 bases. This CDR3 spans 14 amino acids. Trimming at V came to 7 bases and at J to 3 bases, leaving 7 bases not matched to a gene. The germline V gene has CDR1 SGHAT and CDR2 FQNNGV. This chain's CDR3 is CASTTWDRDYEQYF. In DNA, the CDR3 is TGTGCCAGCACCACTTGGGACAGGGACTACGAGCAGTACTTC.

CDR3 region: CASSAGSGSYEQYF. The CDR3 coding sequence is TGTGCCAGCAGCGCGGGGAGCGGCTCCTACGAGCAGTACTTC. This sequence joins TRBV9 and TRBJ2-7, with D perhaps matching TRBD2 (5 bases). The CDR3 covers 14 residues. The germline CDR1 and CDR2 sequences are SGDLS and YYNGEE. Trimming shortened V by 3 bases and J by 0 bases, and 10 bases separated the two germline ends. Full variable domain (rest looked up from reference TRBV9 and TRBJ2-7): DSGVTQTPKHLITATGQRVTLRCSPRSGDLSVYWYQQSLDQGLQFLIQYYNGEERAKGNILERFSAQQFPDLHSELNLSSLELGDSALYFCASSAGSGSYEQYFGPGTRLTVT.

The V gene is TRBV21-1, the J gene TRBJ2-3; no DNA check was done on the table's D call, TRBD2. TRBV21-1 is a documented pseudogene. The CDR3 is 15 residues long. CDR3 loop: CASSNSGEVIDTQYF. CDR3 bases: TGTGCCAGCAGCAATAGCGGGGAGGTGATAGATACGCAGTATTTT.

The chain joins TRBV29-1 to TRBJ1-1; 11 bases align to TRBD1. Germline V gives CDR1 SQVTM, CDR2 ANQGSEA. CDR3 length: 19 amino acids. V lost 0 bases to trimming and J lost 3 bases; unmatched junction nucleotides: 15. The CDR3 DNA sequence: TGCAGCGTTGAAGAGGGTAGGGGACAGGGGGATGGTAGGGACACTGAAGCTTTCTTT. It translates to CSVEEGRGQGDGRDTEAFF.

This chain connects TRBV9 to TRBJ2-1; 14 positions match TRBD2. Germline CDR1 reads SGDLS; CDR2 reads YYNGEE. The ends lost 3 bases at V and 0 bases at J; junction bases unmatched: 11. The CDR3 covers 20 residues. The CDR3 DNA is TGTGCCAGCAGCGACACGACTAGCGGGAGGGCCGGAAGCTCCTACAATGAGCAGTTCTTC. Translating it yields CASSDTTSGRAGSSYNEQFF.

The chain carries TRBV5-4 and TRBJ2-7; D is unresolved. Germline V lookup: CDR1 SGHNT, CDR2 YYREEE (reference sequence). The CDR3 covers 14 residues. V was clipped by 0 bases and J by 0 bases, with 7 bases between them. CDR3: CASSLDESSYEQYF. CDR3 in DNA: TGTGCCAGCAGCTTGGATGAGAGCTCCTACGAGCAGTACTTC.

This chain uses TRBV10-3 with TRBJ2-7; TRBD2 aligns across 7 bases. The CDR3 sequence is 13 residues long. Germline CDR1 is ENHRY and CDR2 is SYGVKD. V lost 7 bases, J lost 5 bases, and 8 bases stayed unmatched. This chain's CDR3 is CAIMPGLMDEQYF. CDR3 coding DNA: TGTGCCATCATGCCGGGACTAATGGACGAGCAGTACTTC.

About this clone: Other DNA sequences in this specimen translate into the identical CDR3. The chain couples TRBV7-9 to TRBJ2-7; no definite D call. CDR1 and CDR2 from the germline V gene are SEHNR and FQNEAQ (reference sequence). Trimming cost V 2 bases and J 3 bases, with 5 bases left between them. The length of the CDR3 is 12 residues. CDR3: CASSLSNYEQYF. The CDR3 DNA sequence: TGTGCCAGCAGCTTATCAAACTACGAGCAGTACTTC.

This clone was found once. The rearrangement uses TRBV6-1 and TRBJ2-1; no clear D gene. The CDR3 length is 12 residues. V lost 2 bases to trimming and J lost 6 bases, with 5 bases between them. Per germline, CDR1 MNHNS and CDR2 SASEGT. The CDR3 DNA follows: TGTGCCAGCAGTGAATTGGTCAATGAGCAGTTCTTC. This sequence encodes CASSELVNEQFF.

This clone appeared a single time. The genes are TRBV27 and TRBJ2-1; D tentatively reads TRBD1 or TRBD2 (6 bases each). The V end was cut by 2 bases, the J end by 5 bases, with 13 bases between. CDR3 size: 15 residues. Per germline, CDR1 MNHEY and CDR2 SMNVEV (reference sequence). For the CDR3, the DNA is TGTGCCAGCAGTTTAGGGGGCGGGGCCCACAATGAGCAGTTCTTC. As protein: CASSLGGGAHNEQFF.

The chain joins TRBV7-9 to TRBJ2-7; D gene uncertain. The CDR3 sequence is 14 residues long. V was shortened by 5 bases and J by 5 bases, with 16 bases between the two germline ends. Germline loops: CDR1 SEHNR, CDR2 FQNEAQ (reference sequence). This CDR3 is CASSHQLGKDEQYF. Written as DNA, the CDR3 is TGTGCCAGCAGCCACCAACTGGGTAAGGACGAGCAGTACTTC.

The gene calls are TRBV28 and TRBJ1-5; possible D gene TRBD1, 6 bases. Germline CDR1 is MDHEN and CDR2 is SYDVKM. The V and J ends lost 3 bases and 6 bases respectively, with 15 bases between them. The CDR3 has 15 amino acids. The CDR3 protein is CASSLGTTGGQPQHF. As DNA, the CDR3 is TGTGCCAGCAGTTTGGGGACAACGGGGGGTCAGCCCCAGCATTTT.

CDR3 sequence: CASSLGLAGVPEQFF. In DNA, the CDR3 is TGCGCCAGCAGCTTGGGACTAGCGGGAGTACCTGAGCAGTTCTTC. V is TRBV5-1 and J is TRBJ2-1; 12 positions match TRBD2. The CDR3 extends over 15 amino acids. V was pared by 0 bases and J by 9 bases, with 4 bases of the junction left unmatched. Germline loops: CDR1 SGHRS, CDR2 YFSETQ.

This chain joins TRBV14 and TRBJ1-3; unclear D gene. V was cut by 2 bases and J by 4 bases, with 9 bases left in between. Germline V gene sequence: CDR1 SGHDN, CDR2 FVKESK. CDR3 size: 14 residues. The CDR3 is CASSQNPLGNTIYF. The CDR3 bases are TGTGCCAGCAGCCAAAATCCACTCGGAAACACCATATATTTT.

In its sample, this clone was seen once. The chain carries TRBV6-6 and TRBJ2-7; tentatively, D is TRBD2 (5 bases). CDR1 is MNHNY, CDR2 SVGAGI, per germline (reference sequence). The CDR3 is 15 amino acids. Between the trimmed V and J ends, which lost 2 bases and 3 bases, there was a span of 14 bases. CDR3: CASSYVRGLLYEQYF. The CDR3 DNA is TGTGCCAGCAGTTACGTTCGGGGATTACTCTACGAGCAGTACTTC.

The chain combines TRBV29-1 with TRBJ2-1; 8 nucleotides align to TRBD2. The CDR3 totals 15 residues. Germline CDR1 and CDR2: SQVTM and ANQGSEA. V lost 3 bases, J lost 9 bases, and 13 bases stayed unmatched. CDR3 bases: TGCAGCGTTGAGTATCGGGAGGGCCTAAAGTTTGAGCAGTTCTTC. Translation: CSVEYREGLKFEQFF.

As for this clone: This sample also contains other DNA sequences that code for the same CDR3. The chain links TRBV7-9 to TRBJ1-1; D gene ambiguous. There are 14 residues in the CDR3. V was trimmed by 1 base and J by 1 base, leaving 7 bases between them. CDR1 is SEHNR, CDR2 FQNEAQ, per germline (reference sequence). Written as DNA, the CDR3 is TGTGCCAGCAGCTTAGGGACGGGGAACACTGAAGCTTTCTTT. Translation: CASSLGTGNTEAFF. The full variable domain, completed using reference TRBV7-9 and TRBJ1-1, is DTGVSQNPRHKITKRGQNVTFRCDPISEHNRLYWYRQTLGQGPEFLTYFQNEAQLEKSRLLSDRFSAERPKGSFSTLEIQRTEQGDSAMYLCASSLGTGNTEAFFGQGTRLTVV.

V is TRBV27 and J is TRBJ2-7, with D perhaps matching TRBD1 or TRBD2 (6 bases each). This CDR3 contains 16 residues. Looked up from germline, CDR1 is MNHEY and CDR2 is SMNVEV (reference sequence). V shed 3 bases and J shed 6 bases, with 21 bases lying between them. The CDR3 DNA is TGTGCCAGCAGTTTCTCGTGGGGGGCGTCTCTGTTCGAGCAGTACTTC. It is translated as CASSFSWGASLFEQYF.

The rearrangement uses TRBV7-2 and TRBJ2-5; 7 bases fit TRBD2. CDR3 length: 13 residues. The germline V gene encodes CDR1 SGHTA and CDR2 FQGNSA. Losses at the gene ends were 6 bases for V and 5 bases for J; bases not matched to a gene: 6. The CDR3, as DNA: TGTGCCAGCAGGATGGGACTATGGGAGACCCAGTACTTC. The encoded protein is CASRMGLWETQYF.

This sequence joins TRBV7-9 and TRBJ1-2; D perhaps matches TRBD1 (5 bases). CDR1 and CDR2 from the germline V gene are SEHNR and FQNEAQ (reference sequence). Trimming removed 3 bases from V and 3 bases from J, with 17 bases in between. The CDR3 consists of 16 residues. For the CDR3, the DNA is TGTGCCAGCAGCTTCCACCCGGGACCGGCAGACTATGGCTACACCTTC. Translated, it gives CASSFHPGPADYGYTF.

The chain couples TRBV11-2 to TRBJ2-1, with 8 bases matching TRBD2. CDR3 size: 15 residues. The V segment lost 2 bases and the J segment 5 bases; nucleotides outside the gene matches: 5. Germline CDR1 reads SGHAT; CDR2 reads FQNNGV. The CDR3 loop is CASSLTSGSHNEQFF. The CDR3 region has the DNA TGTGCCAGCAGCTTAACGAGCGGGAGTCACAATGAGCAGTTCTTC.

This clone was counted a few times. The chain uses TRBV2 and TRBJ2-2; D remains ambiguous. The germline gives CDR1 SNHLY, CDR2 FYNNEI. Trimming cost V 5 bases and J 6 bases, with 7 bases left between them. This CDR3 has 12 amino acids. The CDR3 is CASSSYSGELFF. The CDR3 DNA sequence: TGTGCCAGCAGTAGCTATTCCGGGGAGCTGTTTTTT.

The chain employs TRBV6-5 and TRBJ2-5; D perhaps matches TRBD2 (5 bases). Trimming stripped 6 bases from V and 3 bases from J, with 14 bases between. This CDR3 region has 14 residues. Per the germline V gene, CDR1 is MNHEY and CDR2 is SVGAGI. The CDR3 region is CASRPLVGEETQYF. In DNA form, the CDR3 reads TGTGCCAGCAGGCCCCTTGTCGGGGAAGAGACCCAGTACTTC.

The chain has TRBV7-9 and TRBJ1-2, with unresolved D. This CDR3 spans 13 amino acids. Trimming pared 8 bases from V and 2 bases from J, leaving 12 bases between. Germline lookup yields CDR1 SEHNR and CDR2 FQNEAQ (reference sequence). The CDR3 DNA sequence: TGTGCCAGCCGGACTGAGGGAAACTATGGCTACACCTTC. This sequence encodes CASRTEGNYGYTF.

This clone turned up a few times. The genes are TRBV18 and TRBJ1-2; 10 bases match TRBD1. V lost 5 bases, J lost 6 bases, and 3 bases stayed unmatched. CDR3 length equals 13 residues. Germline-derived CDR1 and CDR2 are KGHSH and LQKENI. Here the CDR3 reads CASSIGQGDGYTF. CDR3 bases: TGTGCCAGCTCAATCGGACAGGGGGATGGCTACACCTTC.

The sample holds a few counts of this clone. The chain uses TRBV14 and TRBJ1-5; maybe TRBD1 (5 bases). The germline CDR1 and CDR2 sequences are SGHDN and FVKESK. The CDR3 is 13 residues long. Trimming pared 4 bases from V and 8 bases from J, leaving 12 bases between. The CDR3 DNA is TGTGCCAGCAGCCCCGGGGCCCGGGAGCCCCAGCATTTT. This encodes CASSPGAREPQHF.

The rearrangement joins TRBV10-3 to TRBJ2-6, with D unclear. The germline CDR1 and CDR2 sequences are ENHRY and SYGVKD. The CDR3 is 16 residues long. Trimming left V 8 bases short and J 0 bases short, with 14 bases between. This chain's CDR3 is CAISEQPSSGANVLTF. The CDR3 DNA reads TGTGCCATCTCAGAACAGCCCAGCTCTGGGGCCAACGTCCTGACTTTC.

The gene calls are TRBV7-3 and TRBJ2-1; 10 bases are a match to TRBD1. Unmatched junction bases numbered 3, after V lost 5 bases and J lost 8 bases. Germline lookup yields CDR1 SGHTA and CDR2 FQGTGA. The CDR3 contains 13 residues. The CDR3 nucleotides read TGTGCCAGCAGCAGACAGGGGGCGGATGAGCAGTTCTTC. Its translation: CASSRQGADEQFF.

The chain combines TRBV5-8 with TRBJ2-7, with 10 bases aligning to TRBD1. The CDR3 covers 15 residues. J gave up 5 bases and V 4 bases, and 9 bases lay outside the gene matches. CDR1 SGHTS and CDR2 YDEGEE come from the germline V gene. The CDR3 region is CASSPGTGAGNEQYF. The CDR3 nucleotides are TGTGCCAGCAGCCCTGGGACAGGGGCGGGGAACGAGCAGTACTTC.

The genes are TRBV6-1 and TRBJ2-5; D possibly corresponds to TRBD2 (5 bases). Trimming pared 3 bases from V and 1 base from J, leaving 18 bases between. CDR3 length: 17 residues. CDR1 MNHNS and CDR2 SASEGT come from the germline V gene. The CDR3 protein is CASSDMFSVTFQETQYF. The CDR3 nucleotides read TGTGCCAGCAGTGACATGTTTAGCGTGACGTTCCAAGAGACCCAGTACTTC.